One and the same sample provided the 3 T cell receptor beta chains below, sequenced in a study of cytomegalovirus exposure and HLA in healthy donors (dated by TCRdb to 2016 to 2017). The library was built by means of the immunoSEQ multiplex PCR assay. A mixture of 60 forward primers for TCR Vbeta segments and 13 reverse primers for TCR Jbeta segments was used in the multiplex PCR. This immuneACCESS table, as held by TCRdb, lists in-frame sequences with V and J called but not all clones. Of the missing ones, under half trace to an unresolved V gene in checked studies; the others have no known cause. The sample data list around 180,000 clones, and around 68% of these were observed just once. Roughly 1.6% of the sample lies in the top ten. Sequencing was carried out using PBMCs. The receptors were sampled from a girl between 5 and 17 years old in good health and CMV-seronegative.

This sequence joins TRBV5-6 and TRBJ2-7; weak D call: TRBD2 (7 bases). CDR1 SGHDT and CDR2 YYEEEE come from the germline V gene. V was cut by 2 bases and J by 0 bases, with 9 bases left in between. The length of the CDR3 is 14 residues. The chain's CDR3 is CASSFGGPSYEQYF. As DNA, the CDR3 is TGTGCCAGCAGCTTCGGGGGGCCCTCCTACGAGCAGTACTTC.

The rearrangement links TRBV5-1 to TRBJ2-7; TRBD2 aligns across 12 bases. The CDR3 sequence is 14 residues long. V gave up 4 bases and J gave up 6 bases; unmatched junction bases: 5. Germline-derived CDR1 and CDR2 are SGHRS and YFSETQ. This CDR3 reads CASSASGGAGEQYF. The CDR3 region has the DNA TGCGCCAGCAGCGCTAGCGGGGGGGCTGGCGAGCAGTACTTC.

This chain uses TRBV6-1 with TRBJ1-5; D is unresolved. The CDR3 sequence is 15 residues long. With 1 base removed from V and 9 bases from J, the gap between germline ends came to 16 bases. Germline V CDR1 and CDR2: MNHNS, SASEGT. As DNA, the CDR3 is TGTGCCAGCAGTGAAGTGTCCCCCGAGGGTGGGCCCCAGCATTTT. This translates into CASSEVSPEGGPQHF.